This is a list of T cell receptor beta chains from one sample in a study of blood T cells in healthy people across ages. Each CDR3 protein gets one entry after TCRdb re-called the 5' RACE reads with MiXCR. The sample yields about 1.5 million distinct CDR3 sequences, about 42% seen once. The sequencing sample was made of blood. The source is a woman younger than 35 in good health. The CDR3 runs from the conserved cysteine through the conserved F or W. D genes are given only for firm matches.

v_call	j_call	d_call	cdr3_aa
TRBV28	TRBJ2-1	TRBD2	CASSSPATSGKAEQFF
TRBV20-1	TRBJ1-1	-	CSARETLGTEAFF
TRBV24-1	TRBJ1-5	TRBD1	CATSEAPGQGNQPQHF
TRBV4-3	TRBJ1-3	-	CASSQGKTADGNTIYF
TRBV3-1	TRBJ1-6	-	CASSQGELGPYNSPLHF
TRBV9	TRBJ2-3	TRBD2	CASSVAGGPADTQYF
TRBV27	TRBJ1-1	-	CASSFSAEGRRAFF
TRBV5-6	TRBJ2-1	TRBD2	CASSLLREGLVEQFF
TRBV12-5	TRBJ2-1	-	CASGLVSGNEQFF
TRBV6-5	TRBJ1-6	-	CASKEANNSPLHF
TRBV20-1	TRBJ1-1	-	CSAIGGGNTEAFF
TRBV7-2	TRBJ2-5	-	CASISRRAETQYF
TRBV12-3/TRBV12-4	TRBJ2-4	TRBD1	CASSGDRGQIIQYF
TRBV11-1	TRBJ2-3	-	CASSLGDRSGVSTDTQYF
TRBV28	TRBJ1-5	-	CASRKGGSSNQLQHF
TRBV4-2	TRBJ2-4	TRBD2	CASSQRGAQETQYF
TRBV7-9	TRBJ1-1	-	CASSLPATPREAFF
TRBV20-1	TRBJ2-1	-	CSPKGVNEQFF
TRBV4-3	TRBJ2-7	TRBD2	CASSQGLASSYEQYF
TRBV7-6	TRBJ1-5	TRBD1	CASSLSFDRGNQPQHF
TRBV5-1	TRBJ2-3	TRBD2	CASSLLAGEGDTQYF
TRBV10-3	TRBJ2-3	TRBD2	CAISTSGGFADTQYF
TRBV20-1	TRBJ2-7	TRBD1	CSAKQGTYEQYF
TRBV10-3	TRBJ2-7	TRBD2	CAMRLGGTSGYEQYF
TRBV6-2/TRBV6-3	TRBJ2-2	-	CASQERLTGELFF
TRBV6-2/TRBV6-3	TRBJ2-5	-	CASSPSWSNEQYF
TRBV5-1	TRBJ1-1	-	CARSLLMGSTEAFF
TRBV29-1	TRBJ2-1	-	CSVLAREQFF
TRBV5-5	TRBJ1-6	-	CASSLGVPFRGDYNSPLHF
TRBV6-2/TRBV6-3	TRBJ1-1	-	CASSYWAAANTEAFF
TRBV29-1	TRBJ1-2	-	CSASPPSYGYTF
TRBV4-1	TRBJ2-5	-	CASSPGITNEQYF
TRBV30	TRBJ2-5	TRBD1	CAWSTGQGAYF
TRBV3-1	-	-	CASSPHLAFTYNEQYF
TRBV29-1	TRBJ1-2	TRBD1	CSVEAKDRGYTF
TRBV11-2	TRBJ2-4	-	CASSSGGRDIQYF
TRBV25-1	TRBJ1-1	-	CASSELGVSEAFF
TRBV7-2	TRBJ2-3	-	CASSRTFVLDTQYF
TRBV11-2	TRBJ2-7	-	CASRRASHGETYEQYF
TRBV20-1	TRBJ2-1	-	CSAKTWGSYNEQFF
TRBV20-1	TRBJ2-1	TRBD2	CSASGTSVYNEQFF
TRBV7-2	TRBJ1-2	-	CASSLVQGTGGYTF
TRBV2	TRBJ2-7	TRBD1	CASRIQGRQDEQYF
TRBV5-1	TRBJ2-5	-	CASSLNTNNEQYF
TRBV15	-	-	CATSRSQRYEQYF
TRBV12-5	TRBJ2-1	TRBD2	CASGLGSSGVSSYNEQFF
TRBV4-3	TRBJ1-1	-	CASGPEGEGGTEAFF
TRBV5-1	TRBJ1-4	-	CASSQGRSSINEKLFF
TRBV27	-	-	CASSLGWASEQYF
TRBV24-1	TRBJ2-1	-	CATSDLGSSYNEQFF
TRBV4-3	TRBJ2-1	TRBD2	CASSQTTGSGSNEQFF
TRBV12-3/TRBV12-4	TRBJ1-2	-	CASSTGLIGYGYTF
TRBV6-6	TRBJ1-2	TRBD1	CASSYAGGLGNYGYTF
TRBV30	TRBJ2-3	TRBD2	CAWNIAGGPADAQYF
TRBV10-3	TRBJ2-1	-	CAISVGGEQFF
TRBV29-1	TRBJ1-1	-	CSVSGGNTEAFF
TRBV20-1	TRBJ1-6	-	CSARRGPLAYNSPLHF
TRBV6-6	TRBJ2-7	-	CASSYHSVPYEQYF
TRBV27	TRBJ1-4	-	CASSSTTTRTKLFF